This TCR beta chain appears in the sequencing data of a study of response to subunit inactivated influenza vaccine. Overall study results and limits: There was a suggestion from the authors that each seasonal influenza vaccination recruits few new T cells.

With respect to this clonotype: Its target is not known.

The CDR3 contains 14 residues. Trimming pared 3 bases from V and 1 base from J, leaving 9 bases between. TCRdb fed the RT-PCR reads into MiXCR, producing one record per CDR3 protein. The sample has 500,000 or so distinct CDR3 sequences; approximately 16% are singletons. The sequences come from CD4+ T cells sorted from PBMCs, collected less than 25 months after vaccination. The sequence came from a man between 50 and 69 years old who received an inactivated influenza vaccine. The gene calls are TRBV12-3 or TRBV12-4 and TRBJ1-1; D is ambiguous. The CDR3 reads CASSFGRRNTEAFF. The DNA for the CDR3 is TGTGCCAGCAGTTTTGGCAGGCGGAACACTGAAGCTTTCTTT.